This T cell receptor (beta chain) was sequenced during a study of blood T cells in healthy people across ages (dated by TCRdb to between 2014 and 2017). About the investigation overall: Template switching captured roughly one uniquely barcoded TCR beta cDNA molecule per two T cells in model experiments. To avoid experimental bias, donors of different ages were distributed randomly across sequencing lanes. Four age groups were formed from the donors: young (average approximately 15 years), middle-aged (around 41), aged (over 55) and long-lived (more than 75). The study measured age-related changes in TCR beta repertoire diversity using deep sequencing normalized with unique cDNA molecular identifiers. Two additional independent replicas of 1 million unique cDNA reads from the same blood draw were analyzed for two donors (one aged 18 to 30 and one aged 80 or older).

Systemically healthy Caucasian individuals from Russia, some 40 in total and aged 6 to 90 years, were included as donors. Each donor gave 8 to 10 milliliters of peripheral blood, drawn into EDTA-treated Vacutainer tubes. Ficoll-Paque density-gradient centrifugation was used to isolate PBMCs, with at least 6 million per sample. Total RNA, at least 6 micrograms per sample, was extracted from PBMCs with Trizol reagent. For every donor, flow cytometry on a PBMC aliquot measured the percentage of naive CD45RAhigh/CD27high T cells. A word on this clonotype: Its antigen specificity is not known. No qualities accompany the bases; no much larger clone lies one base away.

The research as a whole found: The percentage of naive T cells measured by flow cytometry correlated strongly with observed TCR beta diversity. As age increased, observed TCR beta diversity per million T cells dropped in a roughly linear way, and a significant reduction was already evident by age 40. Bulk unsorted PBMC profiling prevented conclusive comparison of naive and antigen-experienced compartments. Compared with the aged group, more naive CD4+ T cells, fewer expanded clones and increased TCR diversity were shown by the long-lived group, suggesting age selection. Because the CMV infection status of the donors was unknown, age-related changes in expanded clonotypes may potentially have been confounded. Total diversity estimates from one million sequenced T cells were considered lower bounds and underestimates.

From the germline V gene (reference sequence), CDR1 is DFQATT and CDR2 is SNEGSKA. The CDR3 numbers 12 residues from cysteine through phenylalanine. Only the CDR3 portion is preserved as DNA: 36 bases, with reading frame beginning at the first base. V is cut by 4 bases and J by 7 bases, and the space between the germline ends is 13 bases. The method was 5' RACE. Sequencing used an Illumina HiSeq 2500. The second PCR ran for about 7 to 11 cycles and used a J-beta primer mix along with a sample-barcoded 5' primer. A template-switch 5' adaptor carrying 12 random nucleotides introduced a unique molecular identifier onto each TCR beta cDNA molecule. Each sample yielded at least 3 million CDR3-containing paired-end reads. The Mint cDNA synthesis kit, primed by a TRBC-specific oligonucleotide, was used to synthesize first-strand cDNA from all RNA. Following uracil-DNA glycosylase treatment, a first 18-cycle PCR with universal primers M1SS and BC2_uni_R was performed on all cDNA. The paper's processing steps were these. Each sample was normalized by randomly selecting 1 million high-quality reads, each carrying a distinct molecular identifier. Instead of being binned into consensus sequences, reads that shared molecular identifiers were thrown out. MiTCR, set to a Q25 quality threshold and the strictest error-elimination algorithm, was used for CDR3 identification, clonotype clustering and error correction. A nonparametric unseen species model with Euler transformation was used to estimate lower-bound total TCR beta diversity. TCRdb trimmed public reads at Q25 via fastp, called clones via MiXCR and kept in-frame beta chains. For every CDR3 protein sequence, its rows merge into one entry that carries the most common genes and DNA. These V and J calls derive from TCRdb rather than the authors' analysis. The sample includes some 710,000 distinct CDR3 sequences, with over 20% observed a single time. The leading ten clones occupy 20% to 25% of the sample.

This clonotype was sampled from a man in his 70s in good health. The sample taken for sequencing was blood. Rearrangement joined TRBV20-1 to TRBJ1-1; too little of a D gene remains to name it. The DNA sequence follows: TGCAGTGCTACCCAGTATTCCCATGAAGCTTTCTTT. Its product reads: CSATQYSHEAFF.